Each of the 30 T cell receptor beta chains below was sequenced from the same sample in a study of T cell responses to AZD1222 COVID-19 vaccine. Using immunoSEQ multiplex PCR, the repertoire was profiled, and TCRdb retains in-frame clones only, with some absent. The table records around 110,000 clones, around 90% of them present only once. The sequencing here drew on peripheral blood, taken on day 0 of AZD1222 vaccination. The receptors here all came from an adult in good health.

The V and J genes are TRBV6-5 and TRBJ1-5, with a possible D match to TRBD1 (5 bases). Deletions cut 7 bases from V and 0 bases from J, with 13 bases between. The CDR3 has 15 residues. Germline V gives CDR1 MNHEY, CDR2 SVGAGI. CDR3: CASTPRAFSNQPQHF. For the CDR3, the DNA is TGTGCCAGCACCCCCAGGGCATTTAGCAATCAGCCCCAGCATTTT.

J is TRBJ1-2 and V is TRBV9; TRBD1 matches 8 bases. The CDR3 is made up of 14 amino acids. CDR1 and CDR2 (germline): SGDLS, YYNGEE. Trimming removed 6 bases from V and 4 bases from J; junction bases left unmatched: 8. The CDR3 is CASKPGTGVYGYTF. The CDR3 DNA is TGTGCCAGCAAACCCGGGACAGGAGTCTATGGCTACACCTTC.

The chain joins TRBV5-1 to TRBJ2-3, with D tentatively TRBD1 (6 bases). V was shortened by 4 bases and J by 0 bases, with 9 bases between the two germline ends. Germline V lookup: CDR1 SGHRS, CDR2 YFSETQ. The CDR3 has 14 residues. CDR3 amino acids: CASSRTESTDTQYF. The CDR3 DNA reads as TGCGCCAGCAGCCGGACAGAGAGCACAGATACGCAGTATTTT.

The rearrangement links TRBV6-5 to TRBJ1-3; tentatively, D is TRBD1 (6 bases). Trimming stripped 6 bases from V and 5 bases from J, with 14 bases between. Germline V CDR1 and CDR2: MNHEY, SVGAGI. The CDR3 extends over 14 amino acids. Written as DNA, the CDR3 is TGTGCCAGCAGGATAACAGGGATCCGAAACACCATATATTTT. Translation gives CASRITGIRNTIYF.

V gene TRBV5-1 combines with J gene TRBJ1-1, with a tentative D call TRBD1 (6 bases). The V end lost 2 bases, the J end lost 3 bases, and 23 bases lay between the germline ends. The germline V gene has CDR1 SGHRS and CDR2 YFSETQ. The CDR3 contains 18 residues. The CDR3 loop is CASSFGTRQEGGHTEAFF. Here the CDR3 DNA reads TGCGCCAGCAGCTTCGGAACCAGACAGGAAGGCGGACACACTGAAGCTTTCTTT.

The chain links TRBV12-3 or TRBV12-4 to TRBJ2-2, with no clear D. The CDR3 covers 12 residues. V gave up 6 bases and J gave up 1 base, with 3 bases separating them. The CDR3 DNA reads TGTGCCAGCAGGTGGAACACCGGGGAGCTGTTTTTT. Translating gives CASRWNTGELFF.

The chain joins TRBV5-5 to TRBJ2-5, with 7 positions matching TRBD1. The CDR3 has 15 residues. CDR1 and CDR2 (germline): SGHKS, YYEKEE (reference sequence). V trimming: 4 bases; J trimming: 1 base; junction bases outside the gene matches: 7. CDR3 nucleotides: TGTGCCAGCAGCAACTGGACAGGCATCCAAGAGACCCAGTACTTC. It translates to CASSNWTGIQETQYF.

This sequence joins TRBV4-3 and TRBJ1-5, with D perhaps TRBD1 (5 bases). Germline loops: CDR1 LGHNA, CDR2 YSLEER. The CDR3 has 15 residues. V gave up 1 base and J gave up 9 bases, with 16 bases separating them. CDR3 region: CASSQGTGLSWPQHF. DNA of the CDR3: TGCGCCAGCAGCCAAGGGACGGGGCTTTCGTGGCCCCAGCATTTT.

The gene calls are TRBV19 and TRBJ1-1; perhaps TRBD1 as D (6 bases). The V end was cut by 8 bases, the J end by 0 bases, with 22 bases between. Germline CDR1 and CDR2: LNHDA and SQIVND (reference sequence). The CDR3 runs 17 residues. The CDR3 sequence is CASQRGTVLEMNTEAFF. In nucleotides, the CDR3 is TGTGCCAGTCAGAGGGGGACCGTCTTAGAAATGAACACTGAAGCTTTCTTT.

The V call is TRBV27, the J call TRBJ2-3; D is tentatively TRBD1 or TRBD2 (5 bases each). This CDR3 contains 19 residues. Trimming cost V 6 bases and J 2 bases, with 27 bases left between them. CDR1 and CDR2 from the germline V gene are MNHEY and SMNVEV (reference sequence). This CDR3 is CASRFRGVAGVGDTDTQYF. CDR3 DNA sequence: TGTGCCAGCAGGTTCCGGGGCGTTGCGGGTGTGGGGGACACAGATACGCAGTATTTT.

This clone was detected only a few times. The chain is built from TRBV6-5 and TRBJ1-2, with 7 bases that match TRBD1. V lost 1 base to trimming and J lost 3 bases; unmatched junction nucleotides: 2. This CDR3 has 14 residues. Per the germline V gene, CDR1 is MNHEY and CDR2 is SVGAGI. The CDR3: CASSYYRGDYGYTF. DNA of the CDR3: TGTGCCAGCAGTTACTACAGGGGCGACTATGGCTACACCTTC.

This chain connects TRBV7-2 to TRBJ1-1; 8 nucleotides agree with TRBD1. J lost 6 bases, V lost 1 base, and 10 bases had no gene match. The CDR3 has 16 residues. Germline CDR1 SGHTA, CDR2 FQGNSA. This CDR3 is CASSLVGVAGGAEAFF. CDR3 bases: TGTGCCAGCAGCTTAGTCGGGGTGGCAGGGGGCGCTGAAGCTTTCTTT. The whole variable domain, remainder taken from reference TRBV7-2 and TRBJ1-1, is GAGVSQSPSNKVTEKGKDVELRCDPISGHTALYWYRQSLGQGLEFLIYFQGNSAPDKSGLPSDRFSAERTGGSVSTLTIQRTQQEDSAVYLCASSLVGVAGGAEAFFGQGTRLTVV.

The rearrangement links TRBV23-1 to TRBJ1-2; maybe TRBD1 (5 bases). TRBV23-1 is an open reading frame whose function is uncertain. This CDR3 has 16 amino acids. V lost 10 bases to trimming and J lost 0 bases, with 21 bases between them. The CDR3 sequence is CATRDGTRTTNYGYTF. CDR3 DNA: TGCGCCACCAGGGACGGGACCCGCACAACTAACTATGGCTACACCTTC.

The gene calls are TRBV5-8 and TRBJ2-7; D uncertain. V shed 0 bases and J shed 0 bases, with 4 bases lying between them. There are 13 residues in the CDR3. Germline V gene data show CDR1 as SGHTS and CDR2 as YDEGEE. The CDR3 DNA reads TGTGCCAGCAGCTTGGTCAGCTCCTACGAGCAGTACTTC. It specifies CASSLVSSYEQYF.

This sequence joins TRBV27 and TRBJ1-3; the D is unclear. The CDR3 runs to 15 residues. CDR1 is MNHEY, CDR2 SMNVEV, per germline (reference sequence). V gave up 6 bases and J gave up 0 bases, with 12 bases separating them. In DNA, the CDR3 is TGTGCCAGCAGGGACGGTGCCTACTCTGGAAACACCATATATTTT. This codes for CASRDGAYSGNTIYF.

This rearrangement joins TRBV7-2 to TRBJ2-5; 8 bases are a match to TRBD1. The CDR3 consists of 14 residues. Germline CDR1 is SGHTA and CDR2 is FQGNSA. The V gene end was trimmed by 3 bases and the J gene end by 1 base; junction bases not matched to a gene: 1. This CDR3 is CASSFTGGQETQYF. CDR3 nucleotides: TGTGCCAGCAGCTTCACAGGGGGCCAAGAGACCCAGTACTTC.

V and J are TRBV2 and TRBJ1-5, with D possibly being TRBD1 (6 bases). Germline-derived CDR1 and CDR2 are SNHLY and FYNNEI. Trimming shortened V by 2 bases and J by 2 bases, and 7 bases separated the two germline ends. This CDR3 comprises 14 residues. DNA of the CDR3: TGTGCCAGCAGTGAAAACAGGGGCAATCAGCCCCAGCATTTT. Translating gives CASSENRGNQPQHF.

Concerning this clone itself: Mismatch with germline at one junction end may stem from a read error. The chain is built from TRBV6-2 or TRBV6-3 and TRBJ1-5, with D perhaps matching TRBD1 (6 bases). Germline CDR1 and CDR2: MNHEY and SVGEGT. The CDR3 is 17 amino acids. The CDR3 nucleotides are TGCGCCAGCAGTTACCGGGGTCCCAACCTAGGGGGACAGCCCCAGCATTTT. Its translation: CASSYRGPNLGGQPQHF.

V is TRBV11-2 and J is TRBJ1-1; D gene ambiguous. The germline V gene encodes CDR1 SGHAT and CDR2 FQNNGV. The CDR3 is 15 residues long. Trimming cost V 5 bases and J 1 base, with 14 bases left between them. CDR3 amino acids: CASSLRQGRNTEAFF. The CDR3 nucleotides are TGTGCCAGCAGCCTCAGACAAGGCAGGAACACTGAAGCTTTCTTT.

The rearrangement links TRBV28 to TRBJ1-5; D remains ambiguous. Trimming took 9 bases from V and 4 from J, leaving 19 bases between them. In germline, CDR1 is MDHEN, CDR2 SYDVKM. The CDR3 contains 15 residues. The DNA of the CDR3 is TGTGCCAGTAGCCCGGGAGCACGAGTAAATCAGCCCCAGCATTTT. It codes for CASSPGARVNQPQHF.

The genes are TRBV18 and TRBJ2-7; 9 bases map to TRBD1. The junction had 11 bases not matched to a gene; V was cut back by 8 bases and J by 3 bases. Germline V gene sequence: CDR1 KGHSH, CDR2 LQKENI. CDR3 length: 15 residues. The CDR3 sequence: CASLTGTGPGYEQYF. The DNA for the CDR3 is TGTGCCAGCCTAACCGGGACAGGGCCCGGCTACGAGCAGTACTTC.

The V call is TRBV6-6, the J call TRBJ1-5, with 9 bases that match TRBD1. Germline V lookup: CDR1 MNHNY, CDR2 SVGAGI (reference sequence). The CDR3 is 17 residues long. V shed 5 bases and J 8 bases; nucleotides not matched to a gene: 16. CDR3 loop: CASSPSIWGQGPKPQHF. For the CDR3, the DNA is TGTGCCAGCAGTCCCTCTATTTGGGGACAGGGTCCTAAGCCCCAGCATTTT.

CDR3 bases: TGTGCCAGCTCACAACACAGGGAGGACTATGGCTACACCTTC. The encoded protein is CASSQHREDYGYTF. The genes are TRBV18 and TRBJ1-2, with D tentatively TRBD1 (6 bases). Germline V gene sequence: CDR1 KGHSH, CDR2 LQKENI. The CDR3 has 14 residues. V was pared by 4 bases and J by 3 bases, with 12 bases between.

The table lists this clone with a few counts. The V gene is TRBV4-2, the J gene TRBJ2-5, with 7 positions matching TRBD2. This CDR3 contains 16 residues. V lost 1 base to trimming and J lost 4 bases; unmatched junction nucleotides: 9. Germline CDR1 and CDR2: LGHNA and YNFKEQ. The DNA for the CDR3 is TGTGCCAGCAGCCAAGTGGTGGCGGGGGTTGGAGAGACCCAGTACTTC. As protein: CASSQVVAGVGETQYF.

The chain employs TRBV6-5 and TRBJ1-2; D remains unclear. This CDR3 contains 13 residues. Germline V gives CDR1 MNHEY, CDR2 SVGAGI. V was trimmed by 2 bases and J by 3 bases, leaving 7 bases between them. The CDR3 protein is CASSYLKDYGYTF. The CDR3 DNA reads as TGTGCCAGCAGTTACCTCAAAGACTATGGCTACACCTTC.

The J gene is TRBJ2-1, the V gene TRBV30; 14 nucleotides line up with TRBD2. Germline CDR1 is GTSNPN and CDR2 is SVGIG (reference sequence). Germline trimming cut 0 bases from V and 9 bases from J; bases unmatched to any gene: 4. CDR3 length equals 15 residues. Here the CDR3 DNA reads TGTGCCTGGAGTGTATTGGGGACTAGCGGGGGTGAGCAGTTCTTC. As protein: CAWSVLGTSGGEQFF. The complete variable domain, with remaining parts taken from reference TRBV30 and TRBJ2-1, reads SQTIHQWPATLVQPVGSPLSLECTVEGTSNPNLYWYRQAAGRGLQLLFYSVGIGQISSEVPQNLSASRPQDRQFILSSKKLLLSDSGFYLCAWSVLGTSGGEQFFGPGTRLTVL.

The chain carries TRBV12-3 or TRBV12-4 and TRBJ1-1, with TRBD1 as a possible D gene (5 bases). The CDR3 spans 12 residues. The V and J ends lost 2 bases and 7 bases respectively, with 8 bases between them. This CDR3 is CASSLRGGEAFF. CDR3 sequence (DNA): TGTGCCAGCAGTTTAAGGGGAGGTGAAGCTTTCTTT.

The chain couples TRBV4-1 to TRBJ2-1, with 9 bases lining up with TRBD2. The junction had 10 bases not matched to a gene; V was cut back by 1 base and J by 3 bases. Germline V gene data show CDR1 as MGHRA and CDR2 as YSYEKL. The CDR3 has 18 amino acids. Here the CDR3 reads CASSQVWERGAGYNEQFF. CDR3 in DNA: TGCGCCAGCAGCCAAGTCTGGGAGCGGGGGGCAGGCTACAATGAGCAGTTCTTC.

This clone was detected a few times. The V gene is TRBV7-9, the J gene TRBJ1-2, with D perhaps matching TRBD1 (5 bases). Trimming removed 4 bases at V and 6 bases at J, with 12 bases between. The CDR3 covers 13 residues. Per the germline V gene, CDR1 is SEHNR and CDR2 is FQNEAQ (reference sequence). The CDR3 bases are TGTGCCAGCAGCTCACAGGTGCGGGATGGCTACACCTTC. Translating gives CASSSQVRDGYTF.

Only one count was recorded for this clone. The rearrangement uses TRBV6-5 and TRBJ2-4; D call uncertain. Trimming stripped 2 bases from V and 13 bases from J, with 9 bases between. This CDR3 has 11 amino acids. CDR1 is MNHEY, CDR2 SVGAGI, per germline. This CDR3 reads CASSYGRSQYF. The CDR3 coding sequence is TGTGCCAGCAGTTACGGTCGCTCCCAGTACTTC.